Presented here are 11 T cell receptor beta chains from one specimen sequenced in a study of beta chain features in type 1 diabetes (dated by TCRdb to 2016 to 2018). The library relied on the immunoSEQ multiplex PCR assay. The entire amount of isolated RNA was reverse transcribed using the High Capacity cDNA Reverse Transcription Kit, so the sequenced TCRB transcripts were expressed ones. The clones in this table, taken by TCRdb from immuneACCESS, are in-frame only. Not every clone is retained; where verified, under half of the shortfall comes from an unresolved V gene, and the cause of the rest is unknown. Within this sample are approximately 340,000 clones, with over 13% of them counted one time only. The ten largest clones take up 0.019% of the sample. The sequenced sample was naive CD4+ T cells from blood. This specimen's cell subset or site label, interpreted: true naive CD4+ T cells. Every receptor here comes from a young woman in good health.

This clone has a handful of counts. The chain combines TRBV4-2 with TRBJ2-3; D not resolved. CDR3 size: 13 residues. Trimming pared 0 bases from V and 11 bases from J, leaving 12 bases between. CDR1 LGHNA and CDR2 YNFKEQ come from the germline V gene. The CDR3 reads CASSQDKLERQYF. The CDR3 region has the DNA TGTGCCAGCAGCCAAGATAAGCTAGAGAGGCAGTATTTT.

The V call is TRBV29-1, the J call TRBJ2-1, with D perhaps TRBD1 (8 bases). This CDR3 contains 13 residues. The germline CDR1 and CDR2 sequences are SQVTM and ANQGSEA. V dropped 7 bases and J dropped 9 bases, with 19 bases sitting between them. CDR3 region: CSAGQGSGGEQFF. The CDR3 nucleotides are TGCAGCGCTGGACAGGGATCGGGGGGTGAGCAGTTCTTC.

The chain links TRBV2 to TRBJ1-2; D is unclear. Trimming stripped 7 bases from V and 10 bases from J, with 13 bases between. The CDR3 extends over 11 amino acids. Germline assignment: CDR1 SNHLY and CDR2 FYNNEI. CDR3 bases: TGTGCCAGCAAAGAACAGACCGTCTACACCTTC. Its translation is CASKEQTVYTF.

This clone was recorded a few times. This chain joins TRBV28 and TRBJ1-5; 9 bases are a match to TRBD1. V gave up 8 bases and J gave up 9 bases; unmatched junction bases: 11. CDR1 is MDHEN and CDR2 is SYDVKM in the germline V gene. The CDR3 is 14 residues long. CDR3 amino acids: CASGKQGARGPQHF. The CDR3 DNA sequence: TGTGCCAGCGGAAAACAGGGGGCTCGAGGGCCCCAGCATTTT.

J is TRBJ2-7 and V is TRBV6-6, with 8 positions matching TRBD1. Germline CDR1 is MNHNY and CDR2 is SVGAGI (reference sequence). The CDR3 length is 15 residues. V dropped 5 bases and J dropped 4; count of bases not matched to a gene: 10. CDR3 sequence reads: CASSPSGGTGYEQYF. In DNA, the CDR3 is TGTGCCAGCAGTCCCTCCGGCGGGACAGGTTACGAGCAGTACTTC.

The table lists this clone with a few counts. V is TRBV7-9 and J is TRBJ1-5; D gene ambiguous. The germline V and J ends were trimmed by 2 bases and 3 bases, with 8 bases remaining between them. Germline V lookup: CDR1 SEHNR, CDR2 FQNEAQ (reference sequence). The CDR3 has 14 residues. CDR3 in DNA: TGTGCCAGCAGCTTACAGTCCCTCAATCAGCCCCAGCATTTT. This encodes CASSLQSLNQPQHF.

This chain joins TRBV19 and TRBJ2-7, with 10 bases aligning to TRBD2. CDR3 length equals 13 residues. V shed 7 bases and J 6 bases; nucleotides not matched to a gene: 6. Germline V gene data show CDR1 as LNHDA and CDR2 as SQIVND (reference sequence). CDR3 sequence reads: CASMASGRREQYF. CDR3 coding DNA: TGTGCCAGTATGGCTAGCGGGAGACGCGAGCAGTACTTC.

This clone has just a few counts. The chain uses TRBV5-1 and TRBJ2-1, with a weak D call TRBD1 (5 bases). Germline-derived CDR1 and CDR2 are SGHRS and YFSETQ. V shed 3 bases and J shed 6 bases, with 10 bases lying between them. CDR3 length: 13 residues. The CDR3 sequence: CASSSGLGNEQFF. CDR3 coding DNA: TGCGCCAGCAGCTCAGGGTTGGGCAATGAGCAGTTCTTC. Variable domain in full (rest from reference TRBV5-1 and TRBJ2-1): KAGVTQTPRYLIKTRGQQVTLSCSPISGHRSVSWYQQTPGQGLQFLFEYFSETQRNKGNFPGRFSGRQFSNSRSEMNVSTLELGDSALYLCASSSGLGNEQFFGPGTRLTVL.

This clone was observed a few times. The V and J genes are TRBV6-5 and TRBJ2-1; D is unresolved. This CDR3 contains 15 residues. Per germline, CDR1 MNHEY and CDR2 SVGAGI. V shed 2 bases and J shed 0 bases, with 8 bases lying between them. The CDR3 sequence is CASSYERSSYNEQFF. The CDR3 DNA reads TGTGCCAGCAGTTACGAACGGAGCTCCTACAATGAGCAGTTCTTC.

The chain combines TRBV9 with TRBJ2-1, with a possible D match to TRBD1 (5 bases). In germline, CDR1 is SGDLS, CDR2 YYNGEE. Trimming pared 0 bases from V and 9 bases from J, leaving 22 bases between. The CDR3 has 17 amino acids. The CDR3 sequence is CASSVVPDSDGSGEQFF. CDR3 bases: TGTGCCAGCAGCGTAGTCCCTGACAGCGACGGATCCGGTGAGCAGTTCTTC. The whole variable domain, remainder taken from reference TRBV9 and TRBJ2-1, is DSGVTQTPKHLITATGQRVTLRCSPRSGDLSVYWYQQSLDQGLQFLIQYYNGEERAKGNILERFSAQQFPDLHSELNLSSLELGDSALYFCASSVVPDSDGSGEQFFGPGTRLTVL.

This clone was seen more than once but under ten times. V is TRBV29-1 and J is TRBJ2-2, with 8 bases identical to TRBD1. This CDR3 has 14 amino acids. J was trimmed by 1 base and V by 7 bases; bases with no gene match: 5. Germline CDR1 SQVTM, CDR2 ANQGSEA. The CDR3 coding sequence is TGCAGCGCCTTGGACAGGGAGAACACCGGGGAGCTGTTTTTT. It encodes CSALDRENTGELFF.